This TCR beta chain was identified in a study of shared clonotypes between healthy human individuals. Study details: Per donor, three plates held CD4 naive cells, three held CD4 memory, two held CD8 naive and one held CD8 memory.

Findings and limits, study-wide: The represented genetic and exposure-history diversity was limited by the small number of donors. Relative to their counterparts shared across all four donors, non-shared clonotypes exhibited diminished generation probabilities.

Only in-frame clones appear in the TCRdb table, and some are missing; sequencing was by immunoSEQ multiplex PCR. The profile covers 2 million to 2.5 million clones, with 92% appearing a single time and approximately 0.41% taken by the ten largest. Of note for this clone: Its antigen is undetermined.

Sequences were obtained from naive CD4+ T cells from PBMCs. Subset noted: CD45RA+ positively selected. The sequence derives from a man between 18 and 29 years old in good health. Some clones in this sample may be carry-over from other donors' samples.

This CDR3 is CASSSGTGAHEQYF. Written as DNA, the CDR3 is TGCGCCAGCAGCTCAGGAACAGGGGCCCACGAGCAGTACTTC. The rearrangement uses TRBV5-1 and TRBJ2-7, with 7 positions matching TRBD1. With V trimmed by 3 bases and J by 5 bases, 8 bases remained unmatched. This CDR3 is built from 14 residues. Germline V gene lookup returns CDR1 SGHRS and CDR2 YFSETQ.